The 26 T cell receptor beta chains listed next were all sequenced from one sample in a study of blood T cell repertoires in COVID-19. This table comes from immunoSEQ multiplex PCR, and its TCRdb copy is limited to in-frame clones, with some not included. Of approximately 210,000 clones in the sample, around 80% were seen once. Sequences were obtained from peripheral blood. These receptors were collected from a woman older than 75 with COVID-19, enrolled during active disease.

CDR3 nucleotides: TGTGCCAGCAGCCGGTCGGGAGGGGTCACCGGGGAGCTGTTTTTT. Translating gives CASSRSGGVTGELFF. This chain links TRBV9 with TRBJ2-2, with 8 bases matching TRBD2. The CDR3 spans 15 residues. The germline CDR1 and CDR2 sequences are SGDLS and YYNGEE. V shed 4 bases, J shed 4 bases, and the junction held 6 bases outside the gene matches.

The chain combines TRBV15 with TRBJ1-5; TRBD1 might be the D (6 bases). This CDR3 region has 13 residues. Trimming took 3 bases from V and 4 from J, leaving 7 bases between them. The germline V gene encodes CDR1 LNHNV and CDR2 YYDKDF (reference sequence). The CDR3 nucleotides read TGTGCCACCAGCAGTGGACAGAATCAGCCCCAGCATTTT. This sequence encodes CATSSGQNQPQHF.

CDR3 protein: CAWSLRENTEAFF. CDR3 nucleotide sequence: TGTGCCTGGAGTTTGCGGGAGAACACTGAAGCTTTCTTT. V usage is TRBV30 and J usage is TRBJ1-1; D unclear. V lost 2 bases to trimming and J lost 1 base, with 8 bases between them. This CDR3 is 13 amino acids long. Germline values: CDR1 GTSNPN, CDR2 SVGIG (reference sequence).

The rearrangement links TRBV28 to TRBJ1-2; 11 positions match TRBD1. Losses at the gene ends were 5 bases for V and 4 bases for J; bases not matched to a gene: 9. CDR3 length equals 16 residues. Germline loops: CDR1 MDHEN, CDR2 SYDVKM. The chain's CDR3 is CASSTGQGATIYGYTF. CDR3 nucleotide sequence: TGTGCCAGCAGTACTGGACAGGGGGCTACTATCTATGGCTACACCTTC.

The sample holds one count of this clone. This CDR3 is CASSPGRQYNEQFF. The CDR3 DNA is TGTGCCAGCTCACCAGGCAGGCAATACAATGAGCAGTTCTTC. J is TRBJ2-1 and V is TRBV18; no definite D call. The V gene's germline CDR1 is KGHSH and CDR2 LQKENI. The CDR3 covers 14 residues. Deletions cut 2 bases from V and 4 bases from J, with 9 bases between.

This chain joins TRBV5-4 and TRBJ2-1, with D perhaps matching TRBD2 (6 bases). The V end lost 4 bases, the J end lost 9 bases, and 17 bases lay between the germline ends. Germline V gene data show CDR1 as SGHNT and CDR2 as YYREEE (reference sequence). The CDR3 covers 14 residues. CDR3 DNA sequence: TGTGCCAGCAGCCAAATACGAGCGGGTATTGAGCAGTTCTTC. It translates to CASSQIRAGIEQFF.

The V gene is TRBV5-1, the J gene TRBJ1-2, with D possibly being TRBD1 (6 bases). V dropped 4 bases and J dropped 4 bases, with 17 bases sitting between them. This CDR3 spans 15 amino acids. The V gene's germline CDR1 is SGHRS and CDR2 YFSETQ. CDR3 in DNA: TGCGCCAGCAGCACGGGACATATCTTGAGCTATGGCTACACCTTC. Its protein is CASSTGHILSYGYTF.

This clone came up once. This sequence joins TRBV5-1 and TRBJ1-4; 7 bases match TRBD1. V gave up 0 bases and J gave up 13 bases; unmatched junction bases: 6. There are 13 residues in the CDR3. In germline, CDR1 is SGHRS, CDR2 YFSETQ. CDR3 protein: CASSLDPSGGLFF. DNA for the CDR3: TGCGCCAGCAGCTTGGATCCTTCAGGGGGACTGTTTTTT.

The gene calls are TRBV10-3 and TRBJ2-2, with D possibly TRBD1 on 5 matching bases. Per germline, CDR1 ENHRY and CDR2 SYGVKD. The CDR3 is 14 residues long. The ends were cut back, 2 bases at V and 9 bases at J, with 13 bases in the middle. CDR3 residues: CAISEGEGHRELFF. CDR3 coding DNA: TGTGCCATCAGTGAGGGGGAAGGACACCGGGAGCTGTTTTTT.

This chain connects TRBV7-2 to TRBJ2-1, with 13 bases aligning to TRBD2. The CDR3 loop spans 14 amino acids. The V gene's germline CDR1 is SGHTA and CDR2 FQGNSA. V gave up 7 bases and J gave up 14 bases; unmatched junction bases: 11. The CDR3 sequence is CASTSTSGGSYEFF. CDR3 DNA sequence: TGTGCCAGCACCTCGACTAGCGGGGGGTCTTACGAGTTCTTC.

The CDR3 spells CASSLRLAGVNTGELFF. CDR3 nucleotides: TGTGCCAGCAGCTTGCGACTAGCGGGGGTGAACACCGGGGAGCTGTTTTTT. The genes are TRBV7-3 and TRBJ2-2; 12 nucleotides match TRBD2. Germline values: CDR1 SGHTA, CDR2 FQGTGA. CDR3 length: 17 amino acids. Germline trimming cut 3 bases from V and 1 base from J; bases unmatched to any gene: 3.

The chain is built from TRBV12-3 or TRBV12-4 and TRBJ2-5, with D unresolved. Trimming left V 9 bases short and J 7 bases short, with 15 bases between. CDR3 size: 12 residues. In DNA, the CDR3 is TGTGCCAGTTCTGTAGATGGAGCGACCCAGTACTTC. This translates into CASSVDGATQYF.

The count of this clone is one. The rearrangement links TRBV18 to TRBJ1-3; 10 bases match TRBD1. The CDR3 is 14 residues long. V gave up 3 bases and J gave up 7 bases; unmatched junction bases: 3. Germline V lookup: CDR1 KGHSH, CDR2 LQKENI. In nucleotides, the CDR3 is TGTGCCAGCTCACCCGGACAGGGGGGGAACACCATATATTTT. This sequence encodes CASSPGQGGNTIYF.

This clone came up a few times. The rearrangement links TRBV5-1 to TRBJ1-1; no definite D call. The CDR3 extends over 11 amino acids. V lost 5 bases, J lost 2 bases, and 4 bases lay in between. CDR1 SGHRS and CDR2 YFSETQ come from the germline V gene. The CDR3 DNA sequence: TGCGCCAGCAGTTTAAACACTGAAGCTTTCTTT. Encoded protein: CASSLNTEAFF.

This clone appeared a single time. The DNA of the CDR3 is TGTGCCAGCAGCTGGTCGCTAGCGGGGGAATACAATGAGCAGTTCTTC. Translating gives CASSWSLAGEYNEQFF. The J gene is TRBJ2-1, the V gene TRBV5-5; TRBD2 agrees at 10 bases. Trimming at V came to 3 bases and at J to 4 bases, leaving 7 bases not matched to a gene. The CDR3 consists of 16 residues. The germline V gene has CDR1 SGHKS and CDR2 YYEKEE (reference sequence).

The chain recombines TRBV6-5 with TRBJ1-1; unclear D gene. The CDR3 consists of 13 residues. CDR1 is MNHEY and CDR2 is SVGAGI in the germline V gene. V was pared by 6 bases and J by 2 bases, with 10 bases between. CDR3 amino acids: CASRTRENTEAFF. The CDR3 DNA reads as TGTGCCAGCAGAACGAGGGAAAACACTGAAGCTTTCTTT.

The rearrangement joins TRBV7-2 to TRBJ1-1, with TRBD1 as a possible D gene (6 bases). The CDR3 has 14 residues. V lost 5 bases and J 2 bases, leaving 12 bases between the germline ends. The V gene's germline CDR1 is SGHTA and CDR2 FQGNSA. CDR3 sequence: CASSVRDTNTEAFF. The CDR3 bases are TGTGCCAGCAGCGTCCGGGACACCAACACTGAAGCTTTCTTT.

The chain links TRBV12-3 or TRBV12-4 to TRBJ1-2, with D unresolved. The CDR3 consists of 11 residues. The ends were cut back, 7 bases at V and 4 bases at J, with 7 bases in the middle. The CDR3: CASTLSYGYTF. CDR3 nucleotides: TGTGCCAGCACCCTGTCCTATGGCTACACCTTC.

This clone has only one observation. The CDR3 sequence: CASSLVGGGVDEQFF. The CDR3 DNA follows: TGTGCCAGCAGCTTAGTTGGCGGGGGGGTCGATGAGCAGTTCTTC. The V call is TRBV7-6, the J call TRBJ2-1; 9 bases are shared with TRBD2. The CDR3 covers 15 residues. Germline V gene sequence: CDR1 SGHVS, CDR2 FNYEAQ. V was clipped by 1 base and J by 8 bases; unmatched bases: 6.

The chain is built from TRBV7-2 and TRBJ1-1, with a possible D match to TRBD1 (6 bases). Trimming removed 4 bases from V and 0 bases from J, with 12 bases in between. CDR1 is SGHTA, CDR2 FQGNSA, per germline. The CDR3 consists of 15 residues. The CDR3 nucleotides are TGTGCCAGCAGCTACCGGGGACAAGTGAACACTGAAGCTTTCTTT. Protein: CASSYRGQVNTEAFF.

This chain connects TRBV19 to TRBJ2-4; 7 nucleotides line up with TRBD1. The CDR3 contains 15 residues. Trimming cost V 6 bases and J 2 bases; bases outside gene matches: 7. From germline, CDR1 is LNHDA and CDR2 SQIVND (reference sequence). The DNA of the CDR3 is TGTGCCAGTAGCACGACAGGGTTGTCCAAAAACATTCAGTACTTC. Protein: CASSTTGLSKNIQYF.

This chain connects TRBV5-1 to TRBJ1-1; 8 bases map to TRBD1. In germline, CDR1 is SGHRS, CDR2 YFSETQ. The CDR3 length is 14 residues. V dropped 4 bases and J dropped 8; count of bases not matched to a gene: 10. The CDR3 here is CASSVGQGITEAFF. In nucleotides, the CDR3 is TGCGCCAGCAGCGTCGGACAGGGAATAACCGAAGCTTTCTTT. Full variable domain (outside the CDR3, taken from reference TRBV5-1 and TRBJ1-1): KAGVTQTPRYLIKTRGQQVTLSCSPISGHRSVSWYQQTPGQGLQFLFEYFSETQRNKGNFPGRFSGRQFSNSRSEMNVSTLELGDSALYLCASSVGQGITEAFFGQGTRLTVV.

Comment on this clone: Different DNA sequences within this sample yield the same CDR3. The chain employs TRBV3-1 (or the pseudogene TRBV3-2) and TRBJ1-5; D call uncertain. Germline CDR1 and CDR2: LGHDT and YNNKEL (reference sequence). This CDR3 has 12 amino acids. V lost 2 bases, J lost 6 bases, and 5 bases lay in between. The CDR3, as DNA: TGTGCCAGCAGCCAAACCGGTCAGCCCCAGCATTTT. Protein: CASSQTGQPQHF.

The chain carries TRBV6-2 or TRBV6-3 and TRBJ1-5, with D uncertain. V shed 3 bases and J shed 0 bases, with 24 bases lying between them. Looked up from germline, CDR1 is MNHEY and CDR2 is SVGEGT. The CDR3 is 20 amino acids. CDR3 residues: CASSYRPYRDSMYSNQPQHF. The CDR3 DNA reads as TGTGCCAGCAGTTATCGGCCCTACCGGGATTCCATGTATAGCAATCAGCCCCAGCATTTT.

The rearrangement joins TRBV5-1 to TRBJ1-1; D possibly corresponds to TRBD1 (5 bases). Germline loops: CDR1 SGHRS, CDR2 YFSETQ. Deletions cut 0 bases from V and 4 bases from J, with 13 bases between. The CDR3 spans 15 residues. This chain's CDR3 is CASSLAGAGGTEAFF. The CDR3 DNA sequence: TGCGCCAGCAGCTTGGCCGGGGCCGGGGGCACTGAAGCTTTCTTT. Full variable domain (outside the CDR3, taken from reference TRBV5-1 and TRBJ1-1): KAGVTQTPRYLIKTRGQQVTLSCSPISGHRSVSWYQQTPGQGLQFLFEYFSETQRNKGNFPGRFSGRQFSNSRSEMNVSTLELGDSALYLCASSLAGAGGTEAFFGQGTRLTVV.

The rearrangement uses TRBV18 and TRBJ1-5; TRBD1 aligns across 10 bases. Germline trimming cut 4 bases from V and 1 base from J; bases unmatched to any gene: 7. In germline, CDR1 is KGHSH, CDR2 LQKENI. The CDR3 extends over 17 amino acids. CDR3 region: CASSLMDRGRSNQPQHF. The CDR3 coding sequence is TGTGCCAGCTCACTGATGGACAGGGGGAGAAGCAATCAGCCCCAGCATTTT. The variable domain in full, with the rest retrieved from reference TRBV18 and TRBJ1-5, is NAGVMQNPRHLVRRRGQEARLRCSPMKGHSHVYWYRQLPEEGLKFMVYLQKENIIDESGMPKERFSAEFPKEGPSILRIQQVVRGDSAAYFCASSLMDRGRSNQPQHFGDGTRLSIL.